This is a list of T cell receptor beta chains from one sample in a study of Graves' ophthalmopathy and Graves' hyperthyroidism. One entry per CDR3 protein, called by TCRdb with MiXCR from the multiplex PCR reads. The profile shows about 380,000 distinct CDR3 sequences, 15% of them singletons. Sequenced sample: peripheral blood. These receptors came from a woman between 18 and 29 years old with stable Graves' hyperthyroidism. Both conserved end residues are part of each CDR3. The order of the fields is clone size, V gene, J gene, D gene, CDR3 protein, CDR3 DNA. D genes are given only for firm matches. Not every row has a clone size; where given, it reads once, few, many or a size class.

many	TRBV4-1	TRBJ2-5	.	CASSHGPRETQYF	TGCGCCAGCAGCCACGGACCCCGCGAGACCCAGTACTTC
many	TRBV19	TRBJ2-7	TRBD1	CASSRDRTGADEQYF	TGTGCCAGTAGTAGGGACCGGACAGGGGCCGACGAGCAGTACTTC
many	TRBV6-2/TRBV6-3	TRBJ2-7	TRBD1	CASSRGQDEQYF	TGTGCCAGCAGTCGAGGACAGGACGAGCAGTACTTC
many	TRBV6-1	TRBJ2-7	.	CASSLRVGEQYF	TGTGCCAGTTCCCTCCGGGTGGGCGAGCAGTACTTC
.	TRBV2	TRBJ1-6	TRBD1	CASSASTGSGSPLHF	TGTGCCAGCAGTGCGTCGACAGGGTCGGGTTCACCCCTCCACTTT
many	TRBV5-1	TRBJ1-2	TRBD1	CASSLGDRRDGYTF	TGCGCCAGCAGCTTGGGGGACAGGCGGGATGGCTACACCTTC
many	TRBV2	TRBJ1-5	.	CASMRAYSNQPQHF	TGTGCCAGCATGCGAGCTTATAGCAATCAGCCCCAGCATTTT
.	TRBV4-1	TRBJ2-2	TRBD1	CASRIYRGTGELFF	TGCGCCAGCAGAATATACAGGGGGACCGGGGAGCTGTTTTTT
once	TRBV11-2	TRBJ1-1	.	CASSFGNALNTEAFF	TGTGCCAGCAGCTTCGGGAATGCTCTGAACACTGAAGCTTTCTTT
many	TRBV15	TRBJ1-1	.	CATSRGDSFLTEAFF	TGTGCCACCAGCAGGGGTGACAGCTTTCTCACTGAAGCTTTCTTT
many	TRBV12-3/TRBV12-4	TRBJ2-5	TRBD2	CASSWGLAGLQTQYF	TGTGCCAGCAGTTGGGGACTAGCGGGGCTCCAAACCCAGTACTTC
many	TRBV7-9	TRBJ2-7	.	CASSLDRFYEQYF	TGTGCCAGCAGCTTAGATAGGTTCTACGAGCAGTACTTC
few	TRBV7-9	TRBJ2-2	TRBD1	CASPSGTVFGGELFF	TGTGCCAGCCCGTCCGGGACAGTTTTCGGCGGGGAGCTGTTTTTT
many	TRBV6-2/TRBV6-3	TRBJ2-5	TRBD1	CASSYPRQGIRETQYF	TGTGCCAGCAGTTACCCCCGACAGGGGATCCGAGAGACCCAGTACTTC
many	TRBV6-5	TRBJ2-2	TRBD2	CASSYEGGTGELFF	TGTGCCAGCAGTTACGAGGGAGGGACCGGGGAGCTGTTTTTT
.	TRBV6-1	TRBJ2-5	TRBD1	CASRTGTGRETQYF	TGTGCCAGCAGGACCGGGACAGGGAGAGAGACCCAGTACTTC
many	TRBV7-6	TRBJ2-6	.	CASSLSESGANVLTF	TGTGCCAGCAGCTTAAGCGAATCTGGGGCCAACGTCCTGACTTTC
many	TRBV20-1	TRBJ2-5	TRBD1	CSAPRTGRQETQYF	TGCAGTGCTCCTCGGACAGGCAGACAAGAGACCCAGTACTTC
many	TRBV11-1	TRBJ2-7	.	CASSFGTSYEQYF	TGTGCCAGCAGCTTTGGGACCTCCTACGAGCAGTACTTC
many	TRBV20-1	TRBJ1-5	.	CSARDGFRPNQPQHF	TGCAGTGCTAGAGATGGCTTTCGGCCCAATCAGCCCCAGCATTTT
many	TRBV15	TRBJ1-1	.	CATSRVGTLGKAFF	TGTGCCACCAGCAGAGTGGGGACACTGGGAAAAGCTTTCTTT
many	TRBV3-1	TRBJ1-1	TRBD1	CASSHMTGGSTEAFF	TGTGCCAGCAGCCACATGACAGGGGGGAGCACTGAAGCTTTCTTT
.	TRBV10-3	TRBJ1-6	.	CAISERPGDYNSPLHF	TGTGCCATCAGTGAGAGGCCGGGGGACTATAATTCACCCCTCCACTTT
many	TRBV6-1	TRBJ1-1	.	CASWAALYTEAFF	TGTGCCAGCTGGGCAGCACTATACACTGAAGCTTTCTTT
many	TRBV25-1	TRBJ1-3	.	CASSEGTSHPLSGNTIYF	TGTGCCAGCAGTGAAGGGACTTCCCACCCCCTCTCTGGAAACACCATATATTTT
few	TRBV27	TRBJ1-6	.	CASSTPKGSPLHF	TGTGCCAGCAGTACTCCTAAGGGATCACCCCTCCACTTT
.	TRBV12-3/TRBV12-4	TRBJ2-2	.	CASRTGPVRGGELFF	TGTGCCAGCAGGACCGGGCCCGTCCGAGGCGGGGAGCTGTTTTTT
many	TRBV12-3/TRBV12-4	TRBJ1-5	TRBD1	CASSLSTGVHQPQHF	TGTGCCAGCAGTCTATCTACAGGGGTTCATCAGCCCCAGCATTTT
.	TRBV5-5	TRBJ1-5	.	CASSLTDNQPKHF	TGTGCCAGCAGCTTGACGGATAATCAGCCCAAGCATTTT
many	TRBV27	TRBJ2-7	TRBD1	CASSQGQGVYEQYF	TGTGCCAGCAGTCAGGGACAGGGGGTTTACGAGCAGTACTTC
.	TRBV5-1	TRBJ1-2	.	CASSLGPGRDYGYTF	TGCGCCAGCAGCTTGGGTCCAGGGAGGGACTATGGCTACACCTTC
many	TRBV7-2	TRBJ1-5	.	CASSPRSGRDQPQHF	TGTGCCAGCAGCCCCCGGTCGGGCCGGGATCAGCCCCAGCATTTT
many	TRBV6-1	TRBJ2-7	.	CASSRDGDYEQYF	TGTGCCAGCTCCCGGGACGGAGATTACGAGCAGTACTTC
many	TRBV20-1	TRBJ1-1	TRBD1	CSANPTGAGGWSTEAFF	TGCAGTGCTAACCCAACGGGGGCAGGGGGCTGGAGCACTGAAGCTTTCTTT
many	TRBV19	TRBJ2-2	.	CASSILVGGKATGELFF	TGTGCCAGTAGTATCCTGGTGGGGGGCAAGGCCACCGGGGAGCTGTTTTTT
few	TRBV18	TRBJ1-5	.	CASSPDGLSNQPQHF	TGTGCCAGCTCACCAGATGGGCTTAGCAATCAGCCCCAGCATTTT
many	TRBV5-1	TRBJ1-1	.	CASSLGTLEAFF	TGCGCCAGCAGCTTGGGAACGCTCGAAGCTTTCTTT
many	TRBV11-2	TRBJ2-5	TRBD2	CASSNGTSGGHQETQYF	TGTGCCAGCAGCAATGGGACTAGCGGGGGGCACCAAGAGACCCAGTACTTC
many	TRBV24-1	TRBJ2-2	.	CATSGGVGANTGELFF	TGTGCCACCAGTGGCGGGGTTGGAGCGAACACCGGGGAGCTGTTTTTT
many	TRBV10-2	TRBJ2-4	TRBD1	CASSTTGGRGIQYF	TGCGCCAGCAGTACCACAGGGGGCCGGGGCATTCAGTACTTC
many	TRBV2	TRBJ2-7	.	CASSGVVQYF	TGTGCCAGCAGCGGCGTTGTTCAGTACTTC
many	TRBV7-9	TRBJ1-2	.	CASSGTLDGQGGYTF	TGTGCCAGCAGTGGAACACTCGACGGCCAAGGAGGCTACACCTTC
many	TRBV6-1	TRBJ1-5	TRBD1	CASTDRGFNQPQHF	TGTGCCAGCACTGACAGGGGTTTCAATCAGCCCCAGCATTTT
many	TRBV6-2/TRBV6-3	TRBJ1-5	.	CASSPVFWEQGNQPQHF	TGTGCCAGCAGTCCCGTTTTCTGGGAGCAGGGCAATCAGCCCCAGCATTTT
few	TRBV16	TRBJ1-2	.	CASSQFKASFDGYTF	TGTGCCAGCAGCCAATTTAAGGCTTCATTCGATGGCTACACCTTC